This T cell receptor (beta chain) was identified in a study of blood T cell repertoires in COVID-19. Study details: The United States, Italy and Spain supplied acute and convalescent COVID-19 samples.

The germline V gene encodes CDR1 MNHNY and CDR2 SVGAGI (reference sequence). The CDR3 runs to 16 residues. Trimming cost V 6 bases and J 7 bases; bases outside gene matches: 8. Per the study methods: Amplification from reference gene primers served as the basis for estimated nucleated cell counts. The repertoire was sequenced with immunoSEQ multiplex PCR; TCRdb's copy has only in-frame clones and lacks some. The DNA was the basis for D and trimming; V, J and clone size are from that table. The sample holds fewer than 150,000 clones; more than 85% are singletons and the top ten take under 7%. This rearrangement joins TRBV6-6 to TRBJ2-1, with TRBD2 matching over 14 bases. Sequencing used peripheral blood. This receptor was taken from a human donor in a cohort sampled during active COVID-19. CDR3 DNA: TGTGCCAGCAGGCGACTAGCGGGAGGGCCCGTGAATGAGCAGTTCTTC. It codes for CASRRLAGGPVNEQFF.